The clone carrying this T cell receptor (beta chain) has a count of ten or more. The cDNA was generated by 5'RACE with 10-nucleotide random UMIs. From the 5' RACE reads, TCRdb called clonotypes with MiXCR, one entry per CDR3 protein. The data show about 14,000 distinct CDR3 sequences, under 8% seen once. This record belongs to a study of neurological immune-mediated disorders. This CDR3 has 13 amino acids. CDR1 and CDR2 from the germline V gene are MGHRA and YSYEKL. V dropped 0 bases and J dropped 8 bases, with 7 bases sitting between them. The receptor comes from a woman in her forties in good health. The specimen was CD8+ T cells from blood. The V gene is TRBV4-1, the J gene TRBJ2-2, with D possibly TRBD2 on 5 matching bases. In DNA, the CDR3 is TGCGCCAGCAGCCAAGAGCGGGCGGGGGAGCTGTTTTTT. Translated, it gives CASSQERAGELFF.